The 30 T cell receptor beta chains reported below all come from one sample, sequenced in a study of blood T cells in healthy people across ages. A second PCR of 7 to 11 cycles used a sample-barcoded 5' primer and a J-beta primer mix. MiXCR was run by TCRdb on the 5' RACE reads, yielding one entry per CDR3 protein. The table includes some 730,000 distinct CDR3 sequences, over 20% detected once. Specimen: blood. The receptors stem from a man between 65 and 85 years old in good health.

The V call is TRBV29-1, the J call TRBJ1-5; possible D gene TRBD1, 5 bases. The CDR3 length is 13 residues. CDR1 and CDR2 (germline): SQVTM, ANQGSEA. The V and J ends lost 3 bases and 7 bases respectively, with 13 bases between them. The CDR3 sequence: CSVELGRGQPQHF. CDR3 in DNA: TGCAGCGTTGAGTTGGGGCGGGGACAGCCCCAGCATTTT. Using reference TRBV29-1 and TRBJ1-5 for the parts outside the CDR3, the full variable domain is SAVISQKPSRDICQRGTSLTIQCQVDSQVTMMFWYRQQPGQSLTLIATANQGSEATYESGFVIDKFPISRPNLTFSTLTVSNMSPEDSSIYLCSVELGRGQPQHFGDGTRLSIL.

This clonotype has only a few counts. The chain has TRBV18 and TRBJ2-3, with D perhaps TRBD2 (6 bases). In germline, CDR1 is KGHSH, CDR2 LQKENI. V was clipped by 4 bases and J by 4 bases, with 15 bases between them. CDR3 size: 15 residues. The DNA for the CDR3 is TGTGCCAGCTCACGCTATGGCAGCGGGTCAGATACGCAGTATTTT. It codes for CASSRYGSGSDTQYF.

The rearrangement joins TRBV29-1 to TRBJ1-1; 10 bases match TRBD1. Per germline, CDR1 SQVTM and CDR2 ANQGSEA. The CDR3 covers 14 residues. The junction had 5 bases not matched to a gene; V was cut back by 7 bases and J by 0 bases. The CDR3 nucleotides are TGCAGCGACCGGACAGGGGGGTTGAACACTGAAGCTTTCTTT. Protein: CSDRTGGLNTEAFF.

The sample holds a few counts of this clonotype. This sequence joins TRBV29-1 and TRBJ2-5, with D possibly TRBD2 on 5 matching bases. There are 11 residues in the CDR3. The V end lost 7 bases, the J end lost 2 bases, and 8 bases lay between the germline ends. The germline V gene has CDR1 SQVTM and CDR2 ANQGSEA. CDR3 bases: TGCAGCGGCCGGGGACAAGAGACCCAGTACTTC. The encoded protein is CSGRGQETQYF.

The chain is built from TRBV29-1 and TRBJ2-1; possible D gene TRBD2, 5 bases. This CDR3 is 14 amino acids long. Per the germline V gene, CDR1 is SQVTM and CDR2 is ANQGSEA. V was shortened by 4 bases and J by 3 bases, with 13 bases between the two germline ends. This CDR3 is CSVGLDSGYNEQFF. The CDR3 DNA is TGCAGCGTTGGTCTGGACTCGGGCTACAATGAGCAGTTCTTC.

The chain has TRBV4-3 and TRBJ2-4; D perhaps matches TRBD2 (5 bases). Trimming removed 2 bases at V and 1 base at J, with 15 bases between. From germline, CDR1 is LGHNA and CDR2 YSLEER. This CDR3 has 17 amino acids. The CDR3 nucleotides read TGCGCCAGCAGCCAAACTTTTTCCGGACTGGCCAAAAACATTCAGTACTTC. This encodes CASSQTFSGLAKNIQYF.

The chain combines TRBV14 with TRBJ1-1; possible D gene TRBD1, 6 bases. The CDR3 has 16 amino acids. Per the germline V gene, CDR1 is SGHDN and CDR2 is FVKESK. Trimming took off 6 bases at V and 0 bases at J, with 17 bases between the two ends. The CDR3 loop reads CASRPSGATLNTEAFF. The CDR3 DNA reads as TGTGCCAGCAGGCCCTCGGGGGCCACTCTGAACACTGAAGCTTTCTTT.

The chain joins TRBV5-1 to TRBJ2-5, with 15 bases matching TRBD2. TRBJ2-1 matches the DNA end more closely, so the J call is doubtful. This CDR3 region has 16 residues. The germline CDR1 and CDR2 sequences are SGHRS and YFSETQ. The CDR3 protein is CASSLPGLAGGYEQFF. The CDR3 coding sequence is TGCGCCAGCAGCTTACCTGGACTAGCGGGAGGGTATGAGCAGTTCTTC.

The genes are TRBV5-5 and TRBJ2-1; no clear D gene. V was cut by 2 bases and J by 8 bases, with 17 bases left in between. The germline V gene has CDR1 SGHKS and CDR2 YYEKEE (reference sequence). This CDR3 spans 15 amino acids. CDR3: CASSLGSQRLDEQFF. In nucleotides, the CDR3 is TGTGCCAGCAGCTTAGGGTCCCAACGTCTCGATGAGCAGTTCTTC.

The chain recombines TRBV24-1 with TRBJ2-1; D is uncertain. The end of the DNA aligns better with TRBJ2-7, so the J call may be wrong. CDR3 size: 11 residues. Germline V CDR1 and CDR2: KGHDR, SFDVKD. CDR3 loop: CATSDSSEQYV. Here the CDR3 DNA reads TGTGCCACCAGTGATTCTAGCGAGCAGTACGTC.

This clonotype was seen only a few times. The CDR3 is CSVGGGSGTEQFF. CDR3 DNA sequence: TGCAGCGTTGGGGGTGGTAGCGGGACTGAGCAGTTCTTC. J is TRBJ2-1 and V is TRBV29-1, with 8 bases aligning to TRBD2. The trim removed 4 bases at V and 9 bases at J, leaving 8 bases unmatched. This CDR3 region has 13 residues. Per germline, CDR1 SQVTM and CDR2 ANQGSEA.

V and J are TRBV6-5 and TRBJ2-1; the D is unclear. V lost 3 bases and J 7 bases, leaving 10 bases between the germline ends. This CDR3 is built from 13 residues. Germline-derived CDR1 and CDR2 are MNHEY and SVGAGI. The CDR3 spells CASSYEGRNEQFF. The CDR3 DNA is TGTGCCAGCAGTTATGAAGGGCGTAATGAGCAGTTCTTC.

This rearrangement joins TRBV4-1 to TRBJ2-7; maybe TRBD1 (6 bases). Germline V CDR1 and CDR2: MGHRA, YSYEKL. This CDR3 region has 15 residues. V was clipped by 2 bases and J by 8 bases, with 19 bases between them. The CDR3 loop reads CASSQTGTPEHKQYV. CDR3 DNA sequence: TGCGCCAGCAGCCAAACAGGGACCCCGGAGCACAAGCAGTACGTC.

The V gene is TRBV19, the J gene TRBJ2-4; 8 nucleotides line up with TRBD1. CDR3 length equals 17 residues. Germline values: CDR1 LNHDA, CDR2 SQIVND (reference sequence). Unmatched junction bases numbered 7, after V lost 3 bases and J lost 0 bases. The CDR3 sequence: CASSMVGQAVAKNIQYF. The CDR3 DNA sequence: TGTGCCAGTAGTATGGTGGGACAGGCAGTAGCCAAAAACATTCAGTACTTC.

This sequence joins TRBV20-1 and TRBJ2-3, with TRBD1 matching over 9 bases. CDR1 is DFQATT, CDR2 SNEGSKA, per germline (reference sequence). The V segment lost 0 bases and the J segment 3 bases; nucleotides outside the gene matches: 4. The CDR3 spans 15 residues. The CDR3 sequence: CSARDGQGSTDTQYF. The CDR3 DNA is TGCAGTGCTAGAGATGGACAGGGGTCAACAGATACGCAGTATTTT.

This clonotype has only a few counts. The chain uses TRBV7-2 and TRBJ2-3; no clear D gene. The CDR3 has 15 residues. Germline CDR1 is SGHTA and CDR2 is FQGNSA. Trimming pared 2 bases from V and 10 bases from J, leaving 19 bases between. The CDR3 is CASSLILRSPDAQYF. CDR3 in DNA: TGTGCCAGCAGCTTAATCCTACGTTCCCCAGACGCGCAGTATTTT. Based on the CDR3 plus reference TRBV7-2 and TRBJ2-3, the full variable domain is GAGVSQSPSNKVTEKGKDVELRCDPISGHTALYWYRQSLGQGLEFLIYFQGNSAPDKSGLPSDRFSAERTGGSVSTLTIQRTQQEDSAVYLCASSLILRSPDAQYFGPGTRLTVL.

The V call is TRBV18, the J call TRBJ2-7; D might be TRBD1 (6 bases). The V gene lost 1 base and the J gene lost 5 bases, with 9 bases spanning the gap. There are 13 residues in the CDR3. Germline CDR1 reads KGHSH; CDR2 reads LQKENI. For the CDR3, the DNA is TGTGCCAGCTCACCACGCAGGGGCCACGAGCAGTACTTC. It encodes CASSPRRGHEQYF.

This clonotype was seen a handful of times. The DNA for the CDR3 is TGTGCCAGCAGTCTCATGACAGGATCTGGCGGTTCACCCCTCCACTTT. It specifies CASSLMTGSGGSPLHF. The chain is built from TRBV7-2 and TRBJ1-6; a possible D gene is TRBD1 (6 bases). The germline V gene encodes CDR1 SGHTA and CDR2 FQGNSA. The CDR3 runs to 16 residues. Trimming left V 6 bases short and J 9 bases short, with 21 bases between.

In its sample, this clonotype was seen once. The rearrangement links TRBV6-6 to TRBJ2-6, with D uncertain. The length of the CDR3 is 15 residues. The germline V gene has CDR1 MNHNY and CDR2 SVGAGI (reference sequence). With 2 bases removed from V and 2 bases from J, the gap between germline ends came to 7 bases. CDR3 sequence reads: CASSYQSAGANVLTF. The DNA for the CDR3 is TGTGCCAGCAGTTACCAATCGGCTGGGGCCAACGTCCTGACTTTC.

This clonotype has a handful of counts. The CDR3 sequence is CASRIAGGPHEQFF. In DNA, the CDR3 is TGTGCCAGCAGAATAGCGGGAGGCCCTCATGAGCAGTTCTTC. This chain connects TRBV12-3 or TRBV12-4 to TRBJ2-1, with 10 bases fitting TRBD2. The V and J ends lost 6 bases and 8 bases, in that order; junction bases with no gene match: 7. This CDR3 is 14 amino acids long.

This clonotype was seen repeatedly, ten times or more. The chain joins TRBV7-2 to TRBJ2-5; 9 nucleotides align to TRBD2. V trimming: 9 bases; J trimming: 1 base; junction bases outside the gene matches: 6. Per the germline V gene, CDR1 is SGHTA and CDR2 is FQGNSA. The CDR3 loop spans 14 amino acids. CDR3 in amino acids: CASGLAGIQETQYF. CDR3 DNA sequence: TGTGCCAGTGGGCTAGCGGGGATCCAAGAGACCCAGTACTTC.

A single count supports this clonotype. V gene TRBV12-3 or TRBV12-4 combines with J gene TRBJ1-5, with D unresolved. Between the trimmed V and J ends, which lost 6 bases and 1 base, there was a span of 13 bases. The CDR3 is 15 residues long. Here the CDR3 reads CASREDGRSNQPQHF. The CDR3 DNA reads TGTGCCAGCAGGGAGGACGGCCGAAGCAATCAGCCCCAGCATTTT.

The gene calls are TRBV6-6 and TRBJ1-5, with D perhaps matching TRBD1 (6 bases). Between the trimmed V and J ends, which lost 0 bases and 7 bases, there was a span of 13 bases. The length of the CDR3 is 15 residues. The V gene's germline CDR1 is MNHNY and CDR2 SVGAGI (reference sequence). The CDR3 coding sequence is TGTGCCAGCAGTTACTCGATCAGGGGCGACCAGCCCCAGCATTTT. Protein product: CASSYSIRGDQPQHF.

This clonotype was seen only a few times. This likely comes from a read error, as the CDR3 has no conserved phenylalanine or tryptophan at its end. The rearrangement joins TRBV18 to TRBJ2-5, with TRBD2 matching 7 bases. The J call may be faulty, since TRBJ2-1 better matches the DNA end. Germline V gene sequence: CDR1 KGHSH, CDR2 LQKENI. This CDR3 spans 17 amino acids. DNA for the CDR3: TGTGCCAGCTCACTCACCAACGGGGCGAGCGGGGCCAATGAGCAGTTCGTC. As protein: CASSLTNGASGANEQFV.

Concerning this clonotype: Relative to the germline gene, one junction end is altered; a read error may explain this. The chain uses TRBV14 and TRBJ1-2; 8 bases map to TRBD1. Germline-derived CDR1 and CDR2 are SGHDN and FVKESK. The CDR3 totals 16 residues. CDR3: CANSQELYRGTYGYTF. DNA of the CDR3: TGTGCCAACAGCCAAGAATTGTACAGGGGGACGTATGGCTACACCTTC.

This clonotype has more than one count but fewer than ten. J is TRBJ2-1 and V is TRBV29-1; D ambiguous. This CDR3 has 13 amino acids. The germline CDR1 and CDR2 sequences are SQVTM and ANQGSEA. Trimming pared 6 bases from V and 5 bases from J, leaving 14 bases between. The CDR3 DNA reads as TGCAGCGTCATGGCTGGCCTAGACAATGAGCAGTTCTTC. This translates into CSVMAGLDNEQFF.

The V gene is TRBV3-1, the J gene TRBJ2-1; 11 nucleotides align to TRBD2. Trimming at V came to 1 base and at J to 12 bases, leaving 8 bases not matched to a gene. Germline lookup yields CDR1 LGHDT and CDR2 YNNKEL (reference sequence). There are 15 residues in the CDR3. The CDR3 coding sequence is TGTGCCAGCAGCCAAGGTCTAGCGGGGGGCGGGGGGCAGTTCTTC. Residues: CASSQGLAGGGGQFF.

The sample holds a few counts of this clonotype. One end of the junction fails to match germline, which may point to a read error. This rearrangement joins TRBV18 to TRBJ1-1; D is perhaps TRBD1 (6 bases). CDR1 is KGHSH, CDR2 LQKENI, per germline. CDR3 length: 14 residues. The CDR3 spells CASSPEGGDTEAFF. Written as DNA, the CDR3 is TGTGCCAGCTCACCAGAAGGGGGGGACACCGAAGCTTTCTTT.

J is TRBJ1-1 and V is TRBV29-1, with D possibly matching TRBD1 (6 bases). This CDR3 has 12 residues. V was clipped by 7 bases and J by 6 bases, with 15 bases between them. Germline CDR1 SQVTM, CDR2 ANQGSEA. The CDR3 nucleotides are TGCAGCGCTGGGGGGCCTTACGCTGAAGCTTTCTTT. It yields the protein CSAGGPYAEAFF.

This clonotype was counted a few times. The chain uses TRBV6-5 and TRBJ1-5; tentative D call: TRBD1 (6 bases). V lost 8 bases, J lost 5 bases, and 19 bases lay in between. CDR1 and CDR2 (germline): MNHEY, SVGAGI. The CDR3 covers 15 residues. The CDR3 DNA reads TGTGCCAGCGGGAGGGGGGGTAGATACGATCAGCCCCAGCATTTT. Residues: CASGRGGRYDQPQHF.